This record looks at one T cell receptor (beta chain) sequence and its context. CDR1 is MNHEY, CDR2 SMNVEV, per germline (reference sequence). CDR3 length: 15 residues. Trimming removed 0 bases at V and 2 bases at J, with 8 bases between. The sample belongs to a study of cytomegalovirus exposure and HLA in healthy donors. The PCR had 60 Vbeta and 13 Jbeta primers. The method was immunoSEQ multiplex PCR; TCRdb's version includes in-frame clones alone and lacks a portion of them. The top ten clones hold around 1.5% of a sample with approximately 150,000 clones, approximately 80% of them seen once. The source material was PBMCs. The rearrangement uses TRBV27 and TRBJ2-1; D possibly corresponds to TRBD2 (5 bases). This receptor was identified in a woman aged 18-29 years in good health and CMV-seronegative. DNA of the CDR3: TGTGCCAGCAGTTTATCGACTAAACCCTACAATGAGCAGTTCTTC. Its translation: CASSLSTKPYNEQFF.